This TCR beta chain was identified in a study of CD8+CD57+ T cells in acquired aplastic anemia. Overall study context: When averaged, DNA from sorted CD4+ and CD8+ cells came to around 3 ug.

The CDR3 is made up of 14 amino acids. The V gene lost 7 bases and the J gene lost 4 bases, with 16 bases spanning the gap. Germline CDR1 SGDLS, CDR2 YYNGEE. Genomic DNA acted as the template from which TCR beta VDJ combination and CDR3 sequence profiling were carried out. TCRdb re-called the reads through MiXCR, storing one row per CDR3 protein. Among hundreds of thousands of distinct CDR3 sequences, about two thirds were seen once, and the ten largest hold approximately 3.9%. Notes on this clonotype: Its target is unknown.

The study, taken as a whole, reports: Levels of CD8+ Simpson's diversity were not significantly distinct in patients versus controls. There were twenty-nine CD8+ CDR3 sequences that occurred in both patients and controls.

This sequence originates from a human donor in good health, serving as a control. The V and J genes are TRBV9 and TRBJ2-3, with a weak D call TRBD2 (7 bases). The specimen sequenced was sorted CD4+, CD8+, or CD8+CD57+ T cells (not recorded which) from PBMCs. The CDR3 DNA is TGTGCCAGCGCCCAAGGGGGGGGGGCAGATACGCAGTATTTT. Protein sequence: CASAQGGGADTQYF. Supplemented by reference TRBV9 and TRBJ2-3, the full variable domain reads DSGVTQTPKHLITATGQRVTLRCSPRSGDLSVYWYQQSLDQGLQFLIQYYNGEERAKGNILERFSAQQFPDLHSELNLSSLELGDSALYFCASAQGGGADTQYFGPGTRLTVL.